This TCR beta chain was sequenced in a study of memory CD4+ T cells and cytomegalovirus serostatus (dated by TCRdb to 2018 to 2020). For the wider study: A total of some 35 healthy Belgian adults, of whom 9 were CMV seropositive and 24 were CMV seronegative, were included in the cohort. To replicate a published TCR-based CMV serostatus classifier, the study sequenced CD4+ memory TCRbeta repertoires from a Belgian cohort whose cytomegalovirus serostatus was known. The full study reports these points: For predicting CMV serostatus, the median bootstrapped AUC was about 0.95 using the original framework and almost 0.93 using a US-trained random forest. Of around 160 previously reported CMV-associated TCRbeta sequences, approximately 70 appeared in the CD4+ memory repertoires, each in one to five individuals. On the Belgian cohort, the classifier based on the original framework reached a median bootstrapped AUC of approximately 0.95, with a 95% CI of 0.76-1.00. Only CD4+CD45RO+ memory cells were sequenced, in contrast to the original study, which included naive and memory CD4+ and CD8+ populations. The results were interpreted as suggesting that the CMV-associated TCR signature is largely present in the CD4+ memory repertoire.

Single viable CD3+CD4+CD8-CD45RO+ cells were sorted as memory CD4+ T cells on a FACSAria II. To determine CMV serostatus, a Roche Elecsys assay was used that detects serum IgG against CMV pp150, pp28, p38 and p52. Following thawing, total CD4+ T cells were enriched through positive selection using CD4 magnetic microbeads. The samples came from a different study that was designed specifically to examine the CD4+ T cell memory repertoire. Peripheral blood mononuclear cells were isolated and cryopreserved following standard operating procedures; serum was stored at -80 °C. The staining used CD3-PerCP (BW264/56), CD4-APC (RPA-T4), CD45RO-PE (UCHT1) and CD8-Pacific Orange (3B5) antibodies, and Sytox blue was used to exclude non-viable cells. The CDR3 measures 12 amino acids from cysteine to phenylalanine. The only DNA kept is the CDR3, 36 bases in frame from the first base. V was cut back by 7 bases and J by 9 bases, leaving a gap of 12 bases between them. Via the germline V gene, CDR1 is SNHLY and CDR2 FYNNEI.

Genomic DNA was extracted from sorted cells with the Quick-DNA Microprep Kit. TCRbeta DNA was amplified with the immunoSEQ hsTCRbeta kit following the manufacturer's protocol. An Illumina MiSeq instrument was used to sequence the TCRbeta libraries. The paper's data handling went like this. Removing out-of-frame sequences left 2,204,828 distinct TCRbeta sequences, an average of approximately 65,000 per individual. Each individual was scored by the count of 150 to 200 previously reported CMV-associated TCRbeta sequences and the total productive distinct TCRbeta count. A beta-binomial model was reimplemented in Python, and scikit-learn random forests with default parameters were trained on data from the US cohort. Classifier performance on the Belgian cohort was reported as the median AUC with percentile confidence intervals calculated over 10,000 bootstrap iterations. The table was pulled from immuneACCESS by TCRdb, which kept in-frame rearrangements only. Such tables lose some clones; where checked, under half of the loss comes from unresolved V genes, and the rest has no known cause. V and J calls and clone size are those listed in that table; D and trimming were worked out from the DNA. The sample table shows 50,000 to 65,000 clones, and 70% to 80% are seen once. About 0.9% of the sample goes to the ten largest clones.

A remark on this clone: It lacks a known antigen. Per-base qualities were not stored, and no clone one base away is much larger.

This TCR derives from an adult in good health and CMV-seronegative. Sequencing used memory CD4+ T cells from blood. The V gene is TRBV2 and the J gene is TRBJ1-4; a weak D assignment points to TRBD1 (6 bases agree). The CDR3 in this case is CASNGGRQKLFF. Read as DNA, the sequence is TGTGCCAGCAACGGGGGCCGACAAAAACTGTTTTTT.